Listed below are T cell receptor beta chains from one sample, sequenced in a study of T-cell reconstitution after alpha-beta-depleted transplantation in children. TCRdb reprocessed the PCR reads via MiXCR and lists one record per CDR3 protein. The sample consists of about 460,000 distinct CDR3 sequences, about an eighth of them appearing once. Sequences were derived from PBMCs from the stem cell graft donor, sampled from the stem cell graft. The receptors originated from a human donor who donated a stem cell graft to a child with combined immunodeficiency. CDR3s include the opening cysteine and the closing phenylalanine or tryptophan. The order of the fields is D gene, clone size, J gene, V gene, CDR3 protein, CDR3 DNA. The D gene is left open where the match is weak. Rows give clone size only sometimes, using once, few, many, or a class for an expanded clone.

-,-,TRBJ2-7,TRBV28,CASSLLTNPGYEQYF,TGTGCCAGCAGTTTATTGACCAATCCGGGGTACGAGCAGTACTTC
-,few,TRBJ2-5,TRBV12-3/TRBV12-4,CASTLGGRIGETQYF,TGTGCCAGCACTTTGGGGGGTAGGATAGGGGAGACCCAGTACTTC
-,-,TRBJ2-1,TRBV5-6,CASSQGDGSSYNEQFF,TGTGCCAGCAGCCAAGGGGACGGGAGCTCCTACAATGAGCAGTTCTTC
TRBD2,many,TRBJ2-5,TRBV10-3,CAISGPTSGQETQYF,TGTGCCATCAGTGGCCCGACTAGCGGCCAAGAGACCCAGTACTTC
-,-,TRBJ2-3,TRBV12-3/TRBV12-4,CASSFPTQPRYF,TGTGCCAGCAGTTTTCCAACCCAACCCCGGTATTTT
-,many,TRBJ1-1,TRBV6-1,CASSPPLRTDEAFF,TGTGCCAGCAGTCCCCCACTCCGGACAGATGAAGCTTTCTTT
-,-,TRBJ1-1,TRBV6-5,CASSYSISFRIGTEAFF,TGTGCCAGCAGTTACTCTATTTCGTTTCGGATTGGCACTGAAGCTTTCTTT
-,few,TRBJ2-1,TRBV9,CASSVAPDTPGQFF,TGTGCCAGCAGCGTAGCTCCGGACACCCCGGGGCAGTTCTTC
-,few,TRBJ2-4,TRBV7-9,CASSPPPRLGNIQYF,TGTGCCAGCAGCCCCCCCCCGAGGTTGGGAAACATTCAGTACTTC
TRBD1,-,TRBJ2-7,TRBV5-1,CASSLERTGAYEQYF,TGCGCCAGCAGCTTGGAGAGGACAGGGGCCTACGAGCAGTACTTC
-,-,TRBJ2-3,TRBV7-3,CASNLGGLTDTQYF,TGTGCCAGCAACCTCGGGGGTCTCACAGATACGCAGTATTTT
-,-,TRBJ2-7,TRBV7-7,CASSLRGRDVDEQYF,TGTGCCAGCAGCTTAAGGGGCCGGGATGTTGACGAGCAGTACTTC
-,many,TRBJ2-4,TRBV7-2,CASSQDLLAKNIQYF,TGTGCCAGCAGCCAGGACCTCCTAGCCAAAAACATTCAGTACTTC
-,few,TRBJ1-1,TRBV12-3/TRBV12-4,CASSSSRVTEAFF,TGTGCCAGCAGTAGCTCCAGGGTAACTGAAGCTTTCTTT
TRBD1,-,TRBJ1-2,TRBV6-5,CASSYRRQGDSYGYTF,TGTGCCAGCAGTTACCGGAGACAGGGCGACAGCTATGGCTACACCTTC
-,many,TRBJ2-7,TRBV20-1,CSARRREADYEQYF,TGCAGTGCCCGTAGGAGGGAGGCCGACTACGAGCAGTACTTC
-,many,TRBJ2-2,TRBV27,CASRGAGELFF,TGTGCCAGCAGGGGGGCCGGGGAGCTGTTTTTT
-,few,TRBJ2-5,TRBV29-1,CSVDAGAGETQYF,TGCAGCGTTGATGCAGGGGCGGGAGAGACCCAGTACTTC
-,many,TRBJ2-7,TRBV7-3,CASSLAPGAAYEQYF,TGTGCCAGCAGCTTGGCGCCAGGGGCAGCATACGAGCAGTACTTC
-,many,TRBJ2-1,TRBV4-3,CASSPEPRVRQFF,TGCGCCAGCAGCCCCGAACCGAGGGTAAGGCAGTTCTTC
-,few,TRBJ2-7,TRBV11-2,CASSPQPVSYEQYF,TGTGCCAGCAGCCCACAGCCCGTCTCCTACGAGCAGTACTTC
TRBD2,few,TRBJ2-1,TRBV12-3/TRBV12-4,CASSKTSREQFF,TGTGCCAGCAGCAAGACTAGCAGGGAACAGTTCTTC
-,-,TRBJ2-3,TRBV5-1,CASSLIIADTQYF,TGCGCCAGCAGCTTGATAATTGCAGATACGCAGTATTTT
TRBD1,many,TRBJ2-3,TRBV7-3,CASTPGQGTDTQYF,TGTGCCAGCACCCCGGGACAGGGCACAGATACGCAGTATTTT
-,few,TRBJ2-5,TRBV11-2,CASKNSGNQETQYF,TGTGCCAGCAAAAATTCGGGGAACCAAGAGACCCAGTACTTC
-,many,TRBJ2-7,TRBV25-1,CAKFQGSSEQYF,TGTGCGAAGTTTCAGGGGTCTTCGGAGCAGTACTTC
-,few,TRBJ2-1,TRBV6-2/TRBV6-3,CASSLLGTAGYNEQFF,TGTGCCAGCAGCCTCCTTGGGACAGCGGGCTACAATGAGCAGTTCTTC
TRBD1,few,TRBJ2-1,TRBV6-2/TRBV6-3,CASSYANTGAGGWDEQFF,TGTGCCAGCAGTTACGCAAATACCGGGGCAGGGGGCTGGGATGAGCAGTTCTTC
TRBD2,few,TRBJ2-3,TRBV10-3,CAISPPTSGGDTQYF,TGTGCCATCAGCCCACCCACTAGCGGGGGGGATACGCAGTATTTT
TRBD2,-,TRBJ2-1,TRBV29-1,CSFRRERNEQFF,TGCAGCTTTAGGCGGGAGCGGAATGAGCAGTTCTTC
-,-,TRBJ2-3,TRBV27,CASSAYVREFNTDTQYF,TGTGCCAGCAGTGCCTATGTTCGGGAGTTCAACACAGATACGCAGTATTTT
TRBD2,-,TRBJ2-7,TRBV10-2,CASRLASSYEQYF,TGCGCCAGTAGACTAGCGAGTTCCTACGAGCAGTACTTC